These 14 T cell receptor beta chains originate from one sample sequenced in a study of T cell responses to AZD1222 COVID-19 vaccine. TCRdb's copy holds only in-frame clones and misses some; the assay was immunoSEQ multiplex PCR. This repertoire shows 65,000 to 80,000 clones, 83% found once; its top ten account for roughly 1.3%. The sequencing used peripheral blood, collected 28 days after the second AZD1222 dose. These receptors came from an adult who received the AZD1222 COVID-19 vaccine.

The genes are TRBV9 and TRBJ2-1, with unresolved D. This CDR3 contains 14 residues. V gave up 4 bases and J gave up 2 bases, with 10 bases separating them. The V gene's germline CDR1 is SGDLS and CDR2 YYNGEE. For the CDR3, the DNA is TGTGCCAGCAGCCCCCGGACGGCCTACAATGAGCAGTTCTTC. It yields the protein CASSPRTAYNEQFF.

This CDR3 is CASSLASGRTGEQYF. The CDR3 nucleotides read TGTGCCAGCAGCTTAGCGAGCGGGAGAACGGGTGAGCAGTACTTC. The chain couples TRBV7-2 to TRBJ2-7; TRBD2 agrees at 8 bases. CDR1 is SGHTA, CDR2 FQGNSA, per germline. The CDR3 covers 15 residues. Trimming took 0 bases from V and 7 from J; bases not matched to a gene: 8.

The gene calls are TRBV19 and TRBJ2-7, with D possibly being TRBD1 or TRBD2 (5 bases each). This CDR3 spans 15 amino acids. Germline V gives CDR1 LNHDA, CDR2 SQIVND (reference sequence). The germline V and J ends were trimmed by 1 base and 3 bases, with 13 bases remaining between them. The CDR3 sequence is CASSIALGDLYEQYF. In nucleotides, the CDR3 is TGTGCCAGTAGTATAGCATTAGGGGACCTCTACGAGCAGTACTTC.

The chain combines TRBV24-1 with TRBJ2-1, with a possible D match to TRBD1 (6 bases). The CDR3 covers 14 residues. The germline V gene has CDR1 KGHDR and CDR2 SFDVKD. The germline V and J ends were trimmed by 10 bases and 2 bases, with 14 bases remaining between them. The CDR3 loop is CATSSRGPYNEQFF. The CDR3 DNA follows: TGTGCCACTAGCTCCAGGGGTCCCTACAATGAGCAGTTCTTC.

This clone was seen a single time. The chain recombines TRBV14 with TRBJ2-6; D is undetermined. V was pared by 3 bases and J by 3 bases, with 9 bases between. The CDR3 extends over 15 amino acids. CDR1 and CDR2 (germline): SGHDN, FVKESK. CDR3 nucleotide sequence: TGTGCCAGCAGCCAGCAAAACATTGGGGCCAACGTCCTGACTTTC. Translation gives CASSQQNIGANVLTF.

The chain joins TRBV9 to TRBJ2-5; a possible D gene is TRBD2 (5 bases). Per the germline V gene, CDR1 is SGDLS and CDR2 is YYNGEE. CDR3 length equals 15 residues. Trimming stripped 0 bases from V and 2 bases from J, with 11 bases between. The chain's CDR3 is CASSVAPSGQETQYF. CDR3 DNA: TGTGCCAGCAGCGTAGCCCCCTCGGGACAAGAGACCCAGTACTTC.

The chain combines TRBV7-3 with TRBJ1-6, with 8 bases lining up with TRBD1. The germline V gene has CDR1 SGHTA and CDR2 FQGTGA. V was pared by 5 bases and J by 7 bases, with 4 bases of the junction left unmatched. The CDR3 spans 14 residues. The CDR3 DNA sequence: TGTGCCAGCAGCCTGGGACAGGTAAATTCACCCCTCCACTTT. It is translated as CASSLGQVNSPLHF.

The gene calls are TRBV7-9 and TRBJ1-2, with no clear D. The CDR3 has 15 amino acids. The V end lost 2 bases, the J end lost 4 bases, and 14 bases lay between the germline ends. The germline V gene has CDR1 SEHNR and CDR2 FQNEAQ (reference sequence). Here the CDR3 DNA reads TGTGCCAGCAGCTTATCCCGCGGGGTCGGCTATGGCTACACCTTC. This gives the protein CASSLSRGVGYGYTF.

The V and J genes are TRBV28 and TRBJ2-3; D possibly uses TRBD1 or TRBD2 (5 bases each). Per the germline V gene, CDR1 is MDHEN and CDR2 is SYDVKM. The CDR3 covers 14 residues. The germline V and J ends were trimmed by 1 base and 6 bases, with 11 bases remaining between them. The CDR3 DNA follows: TGTGCCAGCAGTTTATCGGGGCTTACGGATACGCAGTATTTT. It is translated as CASSLSGLTDTQYF.

V usage is TRBV7-3 and J usage is TRBJ1-1; no firm D call. The V gene lost 5 bases and the J gene lost 7 bases, with 14 bases spanning the gap. This CDR3 has 13 amino acids. Germline lookup yields CDR1 SGHTA and CDR2 FQGTGA. This CDR3 is CASSPGRVNEAFF. The CDR3 DNA follows: TGTGCCAGCAGCCCGGGGAGGGTTAATGAAGCTTTCTTT.

Worth noting for this clone: Other nucleotide sequences in the sample specify the same CDR3. The chain employs TRBV28 and TRBJ2-2; D is unclear. V was trimmed by 6 bases and J by 2 bases, leaving 4 bases between them. The germline CDR1 and CDR2 sequences are MDHEN and SYDVKM. The length of the CDR3 is 12 residues. The CDR3 DNA reads as TGTGCCAGCAGCCTCAACACCGGGGAGCTGTTTTTT. Its translation is CASSLNTGELFF.

The rearrangement joins TRBV27 to TRBJ1-1; D is perhaps TRBD1 (5 bases). There are 15 residues in the CDR3. Trimming left V 7 bases short and J 5 bases short, with 20 bases between. Germline V gene lookup returns CDR1 MNHEY and CDR2 SMNVEV (reference sequence). The CDR3 loop reads CASTIAKRGKTEAFF. CDR3 DNA sequence: TGTGCCAGCACAATAGCTAAGAGGGGAAAAACTGAAGCTTTCTTT.

The CDR3 reads CASSVAVYSGNTIYF. The CDR3 nucleotides are TGTGCCAGCAGCGTAGCGGTTTACTCTGGAAACACCATATATTTT. This chain connects TRBV9 to TRBJ1-3; D call uncertain. The CDR3 consists of 15 residues. The germline V gene encodes CDR1 SGDLS and CDR2 YYNGEE. Trimming removed 0 bases at V and 0 bases at J, with 7 bases between.

This chain links TRBV5-6 with TRBJ1-1; no firm D call. Trimming took off 0 bases at V and 0 bases at J, with 3 bases between the two ends. Germline CDR1 is SGHDT and CDR2 is YYEEEE. The CDR3 has 13 residues. The CDR3 sequence is CASSLGLNTEAFF. In DNA, the CDR3 is TGTGCCAGCAGCTTGGGACTGAACACTGAAGCTTTCTTT. The whole variable domain, remainder taken from reference TRBV5-6 and TRBJ1-1, is DAGVTQSPTHLIKTRGQQVTLRCSPKSGHDTVSWYQQALGQGPQFIFQYYEEEERQRGNFPDRFSGHQFPNYSSELNVNALLLGDSALYLCASSLGLNTEAFFGQGTRLTVV.